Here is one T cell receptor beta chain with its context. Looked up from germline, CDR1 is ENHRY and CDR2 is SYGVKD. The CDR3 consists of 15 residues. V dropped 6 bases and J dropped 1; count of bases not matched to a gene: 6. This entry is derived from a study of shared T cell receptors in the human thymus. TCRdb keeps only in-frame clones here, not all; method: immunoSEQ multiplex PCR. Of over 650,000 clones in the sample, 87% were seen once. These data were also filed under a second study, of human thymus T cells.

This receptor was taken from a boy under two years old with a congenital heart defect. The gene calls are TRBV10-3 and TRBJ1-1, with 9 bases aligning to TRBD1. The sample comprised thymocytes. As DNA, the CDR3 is TGTGCCATCAGGCGGACAGGGGTGGAGAACACTGAAGCTTTCTTT. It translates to CAIRRTGVENTEAFF.